This is a list of T cell receptor beta chains from one sample in a study of cytomegalovirus exposure and HLA in healthy donors. Libraries were prepared by immunoSEQ multiplex PCR; TCRdb keeps only in-frame clonotypes and omits some of them. The repertoire holds 200,000 or so clones, around 84% seen once, with around an eighth in the top ten. The material sequenced was PBMCs. Receptor source: a woman aged 30 to 39 in good health and CMV-seropositive. CDR3s include the opening cysteine and the closing phenylalanine or tryptophan. A D gene is named only where the DNA matches it firmly. The size entry is marked missing in some rows and otherwise reads once, few, many or a size class.

v_gene	j_gene	abundance	d_gene	CDR3aa	CDR3nt
TRBV4-2	TRBJ2-1	-	-	CATSAAYNEQFF	TGTGCCACTAGCGCCGCCTACAATGAGCAGTTCTTC
TRBV14	TRBJ1-1	-	-	CASSLPLGGAREAFF	TGTGCCAGCAGCCTCCCGTTAGGGGGGGCACGTGAAGCTTTCTTT
TRBV25-1	TRBJ2-2	-	-	CASSAGVGELFF	TGTGCCAGCAGTGCGGGGGTCGGGGAGCTGTTTTTT
TRBV19	TRBJ2-3	-	-	CASSPGAATDTQYF	TGTGCCAGTAGTCCAGGGGCGGCCACAGATACGCAGTATTTT
TRBV15	TRBJ2-5	-	TRBD2	CATSAQLAGPAETQYF	TGTGCCACCAGCGCACAACTAGCGGGACCCGCGGAGACCCAGTACTTC
TRBV7-9	TRBJ2-3	-	-	CASSFGTRQVGTDTQYF	TGTGCCAGCAGCTTTGGGACGCGACAGGTCGGCACAGATACGCAGTATTTT
TRBV28	TRBJ2-1	-	-	CASSFPPGDNEQFF	TGTGCCAGCAGTTTCCCGCCGGGGGACAATGAGCAGTTCTTC
TRBV19	TRBJ1-2	-	-	CASSTVLYGYTF	TGTGCCAGTTCGACAGTATTATATGGCTACACCTTC
TRBV7-2	TRBJ2-1	-	TRBD1	CASSRQGASNNEQFF	TGTGCCAGCAGCCGCCAGGGGGCGTCAAACAATGAGCAGTTCTTC
TRBV7-2	TRBJ1-2	-	-	CASSAGVYGYTF	TGTGCCAGCAGCGCAGGGGTCTATGGCTACACCTTC
TRBV5-4	TRBJ1-1	-	-	CASSGRGNTEAFF	TGTGCCAGCAGCGGCAGGGGGAACACTGAAGCTTTCTTT
TRBV19	TRBJ1-1	-	-	CASSMVTMTRTEAFF	TGTGCCAGTAGTATGGTGACAATGACCCGCACTGAAGCTTTCTTT
TRBV13	TRBJ1-2	-	TRBD1	CASSLYRGQSYGYTF	TGTGCCAGCAGCTTATACAGGGGGCAGAGCTATGGCTACACCTTC
TRBV27	TRBJ1-4	-	-	CASSSLIGEKLFF	TGTGCCAGCAGTTCACTCATCGGGGAAAAACTGTTTTTT
TRBV9	TRBJ2-2	-	TRBD1	CASSVTGQGNTGELFF	TGTGCCAGCAGCGTTACGGGACAGGGGAACACCGGGGAGCTGTTTTTT
TRBV29-1	TRBJ1-4	-	-	CSVEDRGTATNEKLFF	TGCAGCGTTGAAGATCGGGGGACCGCAACTAATGAAAAACTGTTTTTT
TRBV7-9	TRBJ1-2	-	TRBD1	CASTIQGNYGYTF	TGTGCCAGCACCATACAGGGGAACTATGGCTACACCTTC
TRBV6-6	TRBJ2-1	once	TRBD2	CASNWMSGSNEQFF	TGTGCCAGCAATTGGATGAGCGGGAGTAATGAGCAGTTCTTC
TRBV6-5	TRBJ2-1	once	TRBD1	CASRYRTGGVNEQFF	TGTGCCAGCAGATACCGGACAGGGGGTGTCAATGAGCAGTTCTTC
TRBV19	TRBJ1-1	-	TRBD1	CASSSDGTGRPEAFF	TGTGCCAGTAGTAGTGACGGGACAGGGCGGCCCGAAGCTTTCTTT
TRBV7-8	TRBJ2-7	-	TRBD1	CASSPSQGHLYEQYF	TGTGCCAGCAGCCCCTCACAGGGGCACCTCTACGAGCAGTACTTC
TRBV30	TRBJ1-2	-	TRBD1	CAWSVLRAGGGYTF	TGTGCCTGGAGTGTACTTAGGGCAGGGGGTGGCTACACCTTC
TRBV5-4	TRBJ1-2	-	-	CASSSLYGYTF	TGTGCCAGCAGCTCCCTCTATGGCTACACCTTC
TRBV5-1	TRBJ2-7	-	TRBD1	CASSPGQGAYEQYF	TGCGCCAGCAGCCCAGGACAGGGGGCCTACGAGCAGTACTTC
TRBV28	TRBJ2-6	-	-	CASLQGSGANVLTF	TGTGCCAGCCTGCAGGGGTCTGGGGCCAACGTCCTGACTTTC
TRBV15	TRBJ1-2	-	-	CATSSERGNYGYTF	TGTGCCACCAGCAGTGAGAGGGGGAACTATGGCTACACCTTC
TRBV29-1	TRBJ1-1	-	TRBD1	CSVGTGGQAAFF	TGCAGCGTTGGAACAGGGGGACAGGCGGCTTTCTTT
TRBV11-3	TRBJ2-1	-	-	CASSLGVKQFF	TGTGCCAGCAGCTTAGGTGTCAAGCAGTTCTTC
TRBV29-1	TRBJ2-5	-	-	CSVLSTDQETQYF	TGCAGCGTCCTCTCGACAGACCAAGAGACCCAGTACTTC
TRBV5-6	TRBJ2-3	-	TRBD2	CASTTIGAGGDTQYF	TGTGCCAGCACGACTATAGGAGCGGGAGGAGATACGCAGTATTTT
TRBV5-1	TRBJ1-5	-	-	CASSLEGANDQPQHF	TGCGCCAGCAGCTTGGAAGGGGCCAACGATCAGCCCCAGCATTTT
TRBV11-2	TRBJ1-2	-	TRBD1	CASSLVGTGFGYTF	TGTGCCAGCAGCTTAGTTGGGACAGGGTTTGGCTACACCTTC
TRBV7-8	TRBJ2-5	few	TRBD2	CASSSGTSGRIMGETQYF	TGTGCCAGCAGCTCCGGGACTAGCGGGAGAATAATGGGAGAGACCCAGTACTTC
TRBV5-1	TRBJ1-4	once	TRBD1	CASRDRGDTNEKLFF	TGCGCCAGCCGAGACAGGGGGGATACTAATGAAAAACTGTTTTTT
TRBV27	TRBJ2-7	-	TRBD1	CASSSRTQGREQYF	TGTGCCAGCAGTTCCAGAACACAGGGGAGAGAGCAGTACTTC
TRBV2	TRBJ1-2	-	-	CASSSGVLVYGYTF	TGTGCCAGCAGCTCAGGGGTGCTTGTCTATGGCTACACCTTC
TRBV15	TRBJ2-2	few	-	CATSQYTGELFF	TGTGCCACCAGCCAATACACCGGGGAGCTGTTTTTT
TRBV5-4	TRBJ2-1	-	TRBD2	CASSILSGTTYNEQFF	TGTGCCAGCAGCATTCTTAGCGGGACAACCTACAATGAGCAGTTCTTC
TRBV19	TRBJ1-5	few	-	CASSIVAEGPQHF	TGTGCCAGTAGTATAGTGGCCGAGGGACCCCAGCATTTT
TRBV29-1	TRBJ2-5	-	-	CSVEAAPQETQYF	TGCAGCGTTGAAGCAGCGCCCCAAGAGACCCAGTACTTC
TRBV20-1	TRBJ2-7	-	-	CSGRGGYEQYF	TGCAGTGGACGAGGGGGATACGAGCAGTACTTC
TRBV25-1	TRBJ1-2	-	-	CASSSGLEGGYYGYTF	TGTGCCAGCAGCTCCGGTTTGGAGGGGGGGTACTATGGCTACACCTTC
TRBV7-9	TRBJ1-5	-	-	CASSPGGVLSNQPQHF	TGTGCCAGCAGCCCCGGGGGAGTCCTTAGCAATCAGCCCCAGCATTTT
TRBV19	TRBJ2-6	-	TRBD1	CASRRTGEPSGANVLTF	TGTGCCAGTCGGCGGACAGGGGAACCCTCTGGGGCCAACGTCCTGACTTTC
TRBV7-8	TRBJ2-3	-	TRBD1	CASSLQQGPRTDTQYF	TGTGCCAGCAGCTTACAACAGGGGCCCAGGACAGATACGCAGTATTTT
TRBV28	TRBJ2-5	-	-	CASRQGTQETQYF	TGTGCCAGCCGTCAGGGAACTCAAGAGACCCAGTACTTC
TRBV2	TRBJ2-7	-	TRBD1	CASIDGQAGAYEQYF	TGTGCCAGCATTGACGGACAGGCTGGAGCCTACGAGCAGTACTTC
TRBV6-1	TRBJ2-1	-	TRBD2	CASISGGLGEQFF	TGTGCCAGCATCTCGGGGGGGTTGGGCGAGCAGTTCTTC
TRBV28	TRBJ2-7	-	-	CASSLAGDHYEQYF	TGTGCCAGCAGTTTGGCAGGGGATCACTACGAGCAGTACTTC
TRBV15	TRBJ1-5	-	-	CATSRERGGVSNQPQHF	TGTGCCACCAGCAGAGAAAGAGGGGGAGTGAGCAATCAGCCCCAGCATTTT
TRBV19	TRBJ1-1	-	-	CASSIEAWGGTEAFF	TGTGCCAGTAGTATAGAAGCCTGGGGGGGGACTGAAGCTTTCTTT
TRBV29-1	TRBJ1-5	-	TRBD1	CSVSPGQGAQPQHF	TGCAGCGTTTCCCCGGGACAGGGGGCTCAGCCCCAGCATTTT
TRBV4-2	TRBJ2-7	-	TRBD2	CASSRDSGTSGSTYEQYF	TGTGCCAGCAGCCGAGACTCCGGGACTAGCGGGAGTACGTACGAGCAGTACTTC
TRBV30	TRBJ1-1	-	TRBD1	CAQDIQGYTEAFF	TGTGCGCAAGATATACAGGGGTACACTGAAGCTTTCTTT
TRBV5-1	TRBJ2-2	once	-	CASSLYDSYANTGELFF	TGCGCCAGCAGCCTTTACGACAGTTACGCGAACACCGGGGAGCTGTTTTTT